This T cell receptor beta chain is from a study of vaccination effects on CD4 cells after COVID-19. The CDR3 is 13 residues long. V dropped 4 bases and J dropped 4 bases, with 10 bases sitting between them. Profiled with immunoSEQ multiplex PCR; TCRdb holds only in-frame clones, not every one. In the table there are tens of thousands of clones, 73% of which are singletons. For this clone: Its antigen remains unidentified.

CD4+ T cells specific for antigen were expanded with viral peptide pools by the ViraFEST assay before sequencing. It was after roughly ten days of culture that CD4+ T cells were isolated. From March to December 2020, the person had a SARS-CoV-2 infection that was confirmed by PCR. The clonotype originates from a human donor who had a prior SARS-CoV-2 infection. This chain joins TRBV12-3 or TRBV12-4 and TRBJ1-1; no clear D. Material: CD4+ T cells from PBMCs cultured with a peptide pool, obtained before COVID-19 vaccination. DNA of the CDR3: TGTGCCAGCAGTTCCCATGGTGGCACTGAAGCTTTCTTT. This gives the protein CASSSHGGTEAFF.